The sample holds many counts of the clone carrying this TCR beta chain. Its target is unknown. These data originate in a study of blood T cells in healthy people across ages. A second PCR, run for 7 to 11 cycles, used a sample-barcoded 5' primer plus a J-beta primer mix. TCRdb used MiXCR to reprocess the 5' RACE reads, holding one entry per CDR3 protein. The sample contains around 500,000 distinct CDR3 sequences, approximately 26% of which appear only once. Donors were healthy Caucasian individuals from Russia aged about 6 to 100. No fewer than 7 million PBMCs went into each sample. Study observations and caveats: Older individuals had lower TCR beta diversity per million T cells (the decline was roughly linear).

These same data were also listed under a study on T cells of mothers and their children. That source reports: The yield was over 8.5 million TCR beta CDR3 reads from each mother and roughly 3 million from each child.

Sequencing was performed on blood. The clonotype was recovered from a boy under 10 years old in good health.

The CDR3 sequence is CSVKERGTNEKLFF. The CDR3 nucleotides are TGCAGCGTTAAGGAGAGGGGCACAAATGAAAAACTGTTTTTT. The chain has TRBV29-1 and TRBJ1-4; D is possibly TRBD1 (5 bases). V lost 5 bases and J 5 bases, leaving 15 bases between the germline ends. Germline CDR1 is SQVTM and CDR2 is ANQGSEA. The CDR3 is made up of 14 amino acids.